The 27 T cell receptor beta chains below were found in one sample sequenced in a study of blood T cell repertoires in COVID-19. The protocol was immunoSEQ multiplex PCR, while the TCRdb copy is restricted to in-frame clones and leaves out a portion. The sample gives more than 200,000 clones, over 75% of which show up once; approximately 7.2% is in the top ten. The sequenced sample consisted of peripheral blood. The receptors derive from a woman older than 75 with acute or convalescent COVID-19.

This clone has only a few counts. The chain couples TRBV11-2 to TRBJ2-1, with D uncertain. Germline CDR1 SGHAT, CDR2 FQNNGV. There are 11 residues in the CDR3. V was shortened by 5 bases and J by 10 bases, with 9 bases between the two germline ends. CDR3 sequence (DNA): TGTGCCAGCAGCCTAACCGCCGAGCAGTTCTTC. Protein sequence: CASSLTAEQFF.

As DNA, the CDR3 is TGCGCCAGCAGCAGGGACATCTACGAGCAGTACTTC. This codes for CASSRDIYEQYF. The rearrangement joins TRBV5-1 to TRBJ2-7; weak D call: TRBD1 (6 bases). The CDR3 has 12 residues. Trimming pared 4 bases from V and 3 bases from J, leaving 8 bases between. Germline V gene sequence: CDR1 SGHRS, CDR2 YFSETQ.

The chain carries TRBV5-6 and TRBJ1-6, with 7 bases that match TRBD1. CDR1 and CDR2 from the germline V gene are SGHDT and YYEEEE. This CDR3 contains 14 residues. The V segment lost 2 bases and the J segment 8 bases; nucleotides outside the gene matches: 4. The CDR3 spells CASSFQGVYSPLHF. CDR3 sequence (DNA): TGTGCCAGCAGCTTCCAGGGGGTATATTCACCCCTCCACTTT.

The J gene is TRBJ1-1, the V gene TRBV28; no definite D call. The germline V and J ends were trimmed by 6 bases and 0 bases, with 14 bases remaining between them. Germline assignment: CDR1 MDHEN and CDR2 SYDVKM. This CDR3 is 15 amino acids long. CDR3 residues: CASSPHGNLNTEAFF. Written as DNA, the CDR3 is TGTGCCAGCAGCCCCCACGGGAATTTGAACACTGAAGCTTTCTTT.

The chain is built from TRBV7-5 and TRBJ2-1; the table's D call of TRBD2 was not tested on the DNA. TRBV7-5 is labeled a pseudogene. CDR3 size: 16 residues. The CDR3 loop reads CVRSLAGTSDPNEQFF. The CDR3 nucleotides read TGTGTCAGAAGCTTAGCGGGTACTAGCGATCCCAATGAGCAGTTCTTC.

The V and J genes are TRBV11-2 and TRBJ1-1, with 7 bases identical to TRBD1. V gave up 0 bases and J gave up 2 bases; unmatched junction bases: 3. The CDR3 length is 15 residues. Germline V gene sequence: CDR1 SGHAT, CDR2 FQNNGV. The CDR3 loop is CASSLEGTANTEAFF. The CDR3 nucleotides are TGTGCCAGCAGCTTAGAAGGGACAGCCAACACTGAAGCTTTCTTT.

Worth noting for this clone: The same CDR3 arises from other DNA sequences in this sample as well. The chain joins TRBV5-1 to TRBJ1-3; 7 bases are a match to TRBD1. This CDR3 spans 13 amino acids. From germline, CDR1 is SGHRS and CDR2 YFSETQ. The V segment lost 3 bases and the J segment 4 bases; nucleotides outside the gene matches: 1. The CDR3 region is CASSSGQGNTIYF. The CDR3 DNA sequence: TGCGCCAGCAGCTCGGGACAGGGAAACACCATATATTTT. Together with reference TRBV5-1 and TRBJ1-3, the CDR3 gives the full variable domain: KAGVTQTPRYLIKTRGQQVTLSCSPISGHRSVSWYQQTPGQGLQFLFEYFSETQRNKGNFPGRFSGRQFSNSRSEMNVSTLELGDSALYLCASSSGQGNTIYFGEGSWLTVV.

The V and J genes are TRBV10-3 and TRBJ2-3; a weak D match, TRBD2 (7 bases). Germline V lookup: CDR1 ENHRY, CDR2 SYGVKD. V shed 4 bases and J shed 2 bases, with 13 bases lying between them. The CDR3 is 15 amino acids. The CDR3 DNA reads as TGTGCCATCAGTGTGGGGGGGCGGACCACAGATACGCAGTATTTT. Translated: CAISVGGRTTDTQYF.

The gene calls are TRBV7-9 and TRBJ2-2, with 7 bases lining up with TRBD1. There are 14 residues in the CDR3. Germline-derived CDR1 and CDR2 are SEHNR and FQNEAQ (reference sequence). Trimming took 5 bases from V and 4 from J; bases not matched to a gene: 4. The CDR3 spells CASSGQDPTGELFF. The CDR3 DNA follows: TGTGCCAGCAGCGGACAGGACCCCACCGGGGAGCTGTTTTTT.

This clone was counted a single time. The chain links TRBV6-1 to TRBJ2-7; D not certain. Germline V gene data show CDR1 as MNHNS and CDR2 as SASEGT. V was pared by 4 bases and J by 0 bases, with 13 bases between. This CDR3 region has 15 residues. CDR3 residues: CASSVAQTNSYEQYF. The CDR3 DNA reads as TGTGCCAGCAGTGTAGCACAGACCAACTCCTACGAGCAGTACTTC.

The DNA of the CDR3 is TGTGCCAGCAGTTCCGGGGGGGCGGATACGCAGTATTTT. This translates into CASSSGGADTQYF. The chain links TRBV7-2 to TRBJ2-3; TRBD2 matches 8 bases. With 6 bases clipped from V and 6 bases from J, the junction kept 5 bases outside the gene matches. CDR3 length equals 13 residues. Per germline, CDR1 SGHTA and CDR2 FQGNSA.

The V and J genes are TRBV7-3 and TRBJ2-2; TRBD1 might be the D (6 bases). The CDR3 extends over 16 amino acids. The germline V gene has CDR1 SGHTA and CDR2 FQGTGA. Deletions cut 2 bases from V and 4 bases from J, with 14 bases between. The CDR3 nucleotides are TGTGCCAGCAGCTTAGTTGGGGGCACGGGCACCGGGGAGCTGTTTTTT. Encoded protein: CASSLVGGTGTGELFF.

The chain links TRBV6-1 to TRBJ1-5; a possible D gene is TRBD1 (5 bases). CDR3 length: 13 amino acids. Germline-derived CDR1 and CDR2 are MNHNS and SASEGT. The V end was cut by 1 base, the J end by 6 bases, with 7 bases between. The CDR3: CASSEGGVQPQHF. CDR3 DNA: TGTGCCAGCAGTGAAGGGGGCGTTCAGCCCCAGCATTTT.

The V gene is TRBV5-1, the J gene TRBJ1-2; possible D gene TRBD1, 5 bases. The CDR3 loop spans 13 amino acids. Trimming removed 1 base at V and 8 bases at J, with 12 bases between. Germline V lookup: CDR1 SGHRS, CDR2 YFSETQ. Here the CDR3 DNA reads TGCGCCAGCAGCTTGTTAGCAGGGAGGGGCTACACCTTC. Translating gives CASSLLAGRGYTF.

This sequence joins TRBV20-1 and TRBJ2-3, with 12 bases fitting TRBD2. The germline V gene has CDR1 DFQATT and CDR2 SNEGSKA (reference sequence). There are 15 residues in the CDR3. J was trimmed by 5 bases and V by 3 bases; bases with no gene match: 6. The CDR3 DNA reads as TGCAGTGCTAGTGGCCTAGCGGGAGGGAGAGATACGCAGTATTTT. It encodes CSASGLAGGRDTQYF.

V gene TRBV19 combines with J gene TRBJ2-6, with D possibly matching TRBD1 (6 bases). Germline V lookup: CDR1 LNHDA, CDR2 SQIVND (reference sequence). Trimming removed 5 bases at V and 1 base at J, with 12 bases between. This CDR3 is built from 16 residues. The CDR3: CASSPRRGSGANVLTF. Written as DNA, the CDR3 is TGTGCCAGTAGTCCCCGAAGGGGGTCTGGGGCCAACGTCCTGACTTTC. The full variable domain, completed using reference TRBV19 and TRBJ2-6, is DGGITQSPKYLFRKEGQNVTLSCEQNLNHDAMYWYRQDPGQGLRLIYYSQIVNDFQKGDIAEGYSVSREKKESFPLTVTSAQKNPTAFYLCASSPRRGSGANVLTFGAGSRLTVL.

This sequence joins TRBV28 and TRBJ1-2, with D perhaps TRBD1 (6 bases). The V gene's germline CDR1 is MDHEN and CDR2 SYDVKM. This CDR3 is built from 14 residues. V lost 4 bases and J lost 5, with 14 bases in between. The CDR3 DNA follows: TGTGCCAGCAGTTCCCCACAGGGCCGGTATGGCTACACCTTC. This codes for CASSSPQGRYGYTF.

This clone was seen a handful of times. The chain couples TRBV19 to TRBJ2-5; 9 bases agree with TRBD1. This CDR3 contains 16 residues. Trimming at V came to 5 bases and at J to 2 bases, leaving 9 bases not matched to a gene. In germline, CDR1 is LNHDA, CDR2 SQIVND (reference sequence). In DNA, the CDR3 is TGTGCCAGTAGTCCAATGACAGGGGGAGCGCAAGAGACCCAGTACTTC. Its translation is CASSPMTGGAQETQYF.

The CDR3 DNA follows: TGTGCCAGCAGTTTCGGGACTAGCGGACAAGAGACCCAGTACTTC. Translating it yields CASSFGTSGQETQYF. The V call is TRBV28, the J call TRBJ2-5; 11 nucleotides match TRBD2. CDR1 MDHEN and CDR2 SYDVKM come from the germline V gene. The CDR3 covers 15 residues. Trimming took 3 bases from V and 2 from J; bases not matched to a gene: 2.

This chain connects TRBV5-1 to TRBJ2-2; 7 bases map to TRBD1. After removal of 0 bases from V and 1 base from J, the junction contained 3 bases not matched to a gene. The CDR3 runs to 16 residues. Germline CDR1 is SGHRS and CDR2 is YFSETQ. This chain's CDR3 is CASSLEGQQNTGELFF. The DNA of the CDR3 is TGCGCCAGCAGCTTGGAGGGACAGCAGAACACCGGGGAGCTGTTTTTT.

J is TRBJ1-2 and V is TRBV7-3; the match to TRBD1 covers 10 bases. In germline, CDR1 is SGHTA, CDR2 FQGTGA. V shed 8 bases, J shed 6 bases, and the junction held 9 bases outside the gene matches. The CDR3 is 14 amino acids. The CDR3 DNA reads as TGTGCCAGCGGGTCCGGGACAGGGGCTGATGGCTACACCTTC. Protein: CASGSGTGADGYTF.

This chain joins TRBV9 and TRBJ2-3; 9 nucleotides agree with TRBD2. The CDR3 sequence is 16 residues long. The V gene end was trimmed by 0 bases and the J gene end by 1 base; junction bases not matched to a gene: 3. CDR1 is SGDLS and CDR2 is YYNGEE in the germline V gene. The CDR3 DNA is TGTGCCAGCAGCGTAGGCGGGAGGGTCCGCACAGATACGCAGTATTTT. Residues: CASSVGGRVRTDTQYF.

This chain uses TRBV6-5 with TRBJ1-4, with 9 positions matching TRBD1. Germline lookup yields CDR1 MNHEY and CDR2 SVGAGI. V trimming: 6 bases; J trimming: 7 bases; junction bases outside the gene matches: 6. This CDR3 has 14 residues. The CDR3 DNA reads TGTGCCAGCAGACAGGGGGCGCGGGGTGAAAAACTGTTTTTT. Translation: CASRQGARGEKLFF.

This sequence joins TRBV4-1 and TRBJ2-1, with 8 nucleotides matching TRBD1. With V trimmed by 0 bases and J by 0 bases, 1 base remained unmatched. CDR1 is MGHRA, CDR2 YSYEKL, per germline. This CDR3 region has 16 residues. Here the CDR3 DNA reads TGCGCCAGCAGCCAAGAGGGGACAGGCTCCTACAATGAGCAGTTCTTC. Its translation is CASSQEGTGSYNEQFF.

The chain recombines TRBV3-1 (or the pseudogene TRBV3-2) with TRBJ2-7; 11 bases are a match to TRBD1. Germline loops: CDR1 LGHDT, CDR2 YNNKEL (reference sequence). Losses at the gene ends were 4 bases for V and 6 bases for J; bases not matched to a gene: 5. The CDR3 totals 14 residues. The CDR3 DNA reads TGTGCCAGCAGCCTTGGGACAGGGGGTGCCGAGCAGTACTTC. It translates to CASSLGTGGAEQYF.

CDR3 region: CASSIVGRPDTEAFF. As DNA, the CDR3 is TGTGCCAGTAGTATAGTGGGCAGACCCGACACTGAAGCTTTCTTT. This chain joins TRBV19 and TRBJ1-1; unclear D gene. CDR1 and CDR2 from the germline V gene are LNHDA and SQIVND (reference sequence). The CDR3 extends over 15 amino acids. Trimming removed 1 base from V and 3 bases from J, with 12 bases in between. The whole variable domain, filled in from reference TRBV19 and TRBJ1-1, reads DGGITQSPKYLFRKEGQNVTLSCEQNLNHDAMYWYRQDPGQGLRLIYYSQIVNDFQKGDIAEGYSVSREKKESFPLTVTSAQKNPTAFYLCASSIVGRPDTEAFFGQGTRLTVV.

The genes are TRBV5-1 and TRBJ2-2, with D possibly matching TRBD2 (5 bases). V lost 4 bases, J lost 6 bases, and 19 bases lay in between. The CDR3 is made up of 16 amino acids. The germline CDR1 and CDR2 sequences are SGHRS and YFSETQ. CDR3 coding DNA: TGCGCCAGCAGCCCGCTCGTCGGGGATGAGTCCGGGGAGCTGTTTTTT. Protein product: CASSPLVGDESGELFF.